This TCR beta chain was captured by sequencing in a study of T cell responses to AZD1222 COVID-19 vaccine. Regarding the study as a whole: Mostly white British, mostly female donors; authors suggested clonal diversity may be underestimated. At 160-218 and 743-854, vaccine-associated CD4 TCRs were dominant, and they spanned spike. Spike-specific TCR breadth and depth were elevated following two AZD1222 doses.

The germline V gene encodes CDR1 SGHVS and CDR2 FNYEAQ. The V and J ends lost 1 base and 1 base respectively, with 8 bases between them. The CDR3 totals 14 residues. Using immunoSEQ multiplex PCR, the repertoire was profiled, and TCRdb retains in-frame clones only, with some absent. The table records over 150,000 clones, approximately 95% of them present only once. Details on this clone: The antigen is not known.

This sample comprised peripheral blood, obtained 28 days after the second dose of the MenACWY control vaccine. V usage is TRBV7-6 and J usage is TRBJ2-7; the D gene is possibly TRBD1 (5 bases). The source of this sequence is an adult who received the MenACWY meningococcal vaccine as a control. CDR3 protein: CASSLDRISYEQYF. For the CDR3, the DNA is TGTGCCAGCAGCTTAGACAGGATATCCTACGAGCAGTACTTC.